These 19 T cell receptor beta chains originate from one sample sequenced in a study of shared clonotypes between healthy human individuals. Assay: immunoSEQ multiplex PCR; the TCRdb copy retains only in-frame clones and omits some. The sample carries 2 million to 3 million clones, approximately 93% recorded once. The source material was naive CD4+ T cells from PBMCs. The subset denotes: CD45RA+ positively selected. Source of these receptors: a man younger than 35 in good health. Some clones in this sample may be carry-over from other donors' samples.

This clone was recorded once. The V call is TRBV27, the J call TRBJ1-2; D is unclear. Germline-derived CDR1 and CDR2 are MNHEY and SMNVEV (reference sequence). The CDR3 is 14 residues long. Trimming shortened V by 2 bases and J by 2 bases, and 9 bases separated the two germline ends. The CDR3 nucleotides are TGTGCCAGCAGTTTAGGACGGCGAAACTATGGCTACACCTTC. It encodes CASSLGRRNYGYTF.

J is TRBJ2-3 and V is TRBV9; D is perhaps TRBD1 or TRBD2 (6 bases each). The length of the CDR3 is 17 residues. Trimming cost V 0 bases and J 1 base, with 15 bases left between them. Germline-derived CDR1 and CDR2 are SGDLS and YYNGEE. CDR3 loop: CASSVDGAGEGTDTQYF. Here the CDR3 DNA reads TGTGCCAGCAGCGTAGACGGGGCAGGGGAGGGCACAGATACGCAGTATTTT.

This rearrangement joins TRBV14 to TRBJ2-7; D remains unclear. This CDR3 comprises 16 residues. Deletions cut 0 bases from V and 7 bases from J, with 19 bases between. The V gene's germline CDR1 is SGHDN and CDR2 FVKESK. The CDR3 DNA reads TGTGCCAGCAGCCAAGATTTAGGATCTATTGTGGGTGAGCAGTACTTC. Translating it yields CASSQDLGSIVGEQYF.

The chain recombines TRBV19 with TRBJ2-7; a possible D gene is TRBD2 (6 bases). Germline assignment: CDR1 LNHDA and CDR2 SQIVND (reference sequence). The CDR3 is made up of 16 amino acids. Trimming stripped 6 bases from V and 0 bases from J, with 18 bases between. The DNA of the CDR3 is TGTGCCAGTAGCCGCGGGGCAGGTCAGAGCTCCTACGAGCAGTACTTC. Its protein product is CASSRGAGQSSYEQYF.

As for this clone: Within the sample, other DNA sequences also encode this same CDR3. The V and J genes are TRBV18 and TRBJ1-1; no firm D call. The length of the CDR3 is 13 residues. CDR1 KGHSH and CDR2 LQKENI come from the germline V gene. Trimming cost V 5 bases and J 1 base, with 8 bases left between them. This CDR3 reads CASSRTENTEAFF. The DNA of the CDR3 is TGTGCCAGCTCAAGGACGGAGAACACTGAAGCTTTCTTT.

A remark on this clone: Other DNA sequences in the sample encode the same CDR3. V usage is TRBV25-1 and J usage is TRBJ2-3; D unclear. From germline, CDR1 is MGHDK and CDR2 SYGVNS. V was clipped by 1 base and J by 0 bases, with 5 bases between them. The CDR3 loop spans 14 amino acids. CDR3 sequence reads: CASSELGSTDTQYF. CDR3 bases: TGTGCCAGCAGTGAATTGGGGAGCACAGATACGCAGTATTTT.

This clone was observed a single time. The sample carries other DNA sequences with the same CDR3. The rearrangement uses TRBV7-2 and TRBJ2-5; D is unclear. The germline CDR1 and CDR2 sequences are SGHTA and FQGNSA. Trimming took off 4 bases at V and 1 base at J, with 7 bases between the two ends. This CDR3 has 13 amino acids. The CDR3 coding sequence is TGTGCCAGCAGCTCCCGGCCCCAAGAGACCCAGTACTTC. Residues: CASSSRPQETQYF.

This chain links TRBV4-1 with TRBJ2-1, with 8 nucleotides matching TRBD2. Germline lookup yields CDR1 MGHRA and CDR2 YSYEKL. CDR3 length: 17 amino acids. V gave up 5 bases and J gave up 1 base; unmatched junction bases: 10. DNA of the CDR3: TGCGCCAGCAGCTGGACCGGGGCGGGAGGTTCCTACAATGAGCAGTTCTTC. It encodes CASSWTGAGGSYNEQFF.

The chain employs TRBV28 and TRBJ2-2, with 7 bases fitting TRBD1. The CDR3 consists of 18 residues. Germline V gives CDR1 MDHEN, CDR2 SYDVKM. J lost 5 bases, V lost 2 bases, and 14 bases had no gene match. This chain's CDR3 is CASSLIKGRQGYTGELFF. The CDR3 region has the DNA TGTGCCAGCAGTTTAATTAAGGGCCGACAGGGCTATACCGGGGAGCTGTTTTTT.

The chain couples TRBV28 to TRBJ1-4; 7 bases map to TRBD1. The junction had 8 bases not matched to a gene; V was cut back by 5 bases and J by 8 bases. The CDR3 length is 14 residues. Germline CDR1 and CDR2: MDHEN and SYDVKM. CDR3 protein: CASSIGGALEKLFF. The CDR3 coding sequence is TGTGCCAGCAGTATAGGGGGCGCCTTGGAAAAACTGTTTTTT. The variable domain in full, with the rest retrieved from reference TRBV28 and TRBJ1-4, is DVKVTQSSRYLVKRTGEKVFLECVQDMDHENMFWYRQDPGLGLRLIYFSYDVKMKEKGDIPEGYSVSREKKERFSLILESASTNQTSMYLCASSIGGALEKLFFGSGTQLSVL.

The CDR3 region is CASSKERTGVNEQYF. In DNA form, the CDR3 reads TGTGCCAGCAGCAAAGAGAGGACAGGGGTCAACGAGCAGTACTTC. The chain links TRBV21-1 to TRBJ2-7; no DNA check was done on the table's D call, TRBD1. TRBV21-1 is a documented pseudogene. The CDR3 runs to 15 residues.

The rearrangement uses TRBV2 and TRBJ2-1, with 10 bases that match TRBD1. Trimming took 5 bases from V and 13 from J; bases not matched to a gene: 17. The V gene's germline CDR1 is SNHLY and CDR2 FYNNEI. The CDR3 runs 16 residues. CDR3 loop: CASSRQGQGGTTPQFF. The DNA of the CDR3 is TGTGCCAGCAGTAGGCAAGGACAGGGGGGGACAACCCCCCAGTTCTTC.

The genes are TRBV7-9 and TRBJ1-2; D is possibly TRBD1 (5 bases). The V and J ends lost 3 bases and 8 bases respectively, with 16 bases between them. The germline CDR1 and CDR2 sequences are SEHNR and FQNEAQ (reference sequence). The length of the CDR3 is 14 residues. The CDR3 nucleotides read TGTGCCAGCAGCTTTATCAGAGGGTCAGGGGGCTACACCTTC. It is translated as CASSFIRGSGGYTF.

Concerning this clone itself: At the DNA level, this CDR3 is encoded by other sequences in the same sample as well. The V gene is TRBV28, the J gene TRBJ1-5, with TRBD1 identical over 9 bases. The CDR3 contains 14 residues. Unmatched junction bases numbered 4, after V lost 3 bases and J lost 7 bases. Germline assignment: CDR1 MDHEN and CDR2 SYDVKM. The DNA of the CDR3 is TGTGCCAGCAGTTTGACAGGGGGGAGACAGCCCCAGCATTTT. It yields the protein CASSLTGGRQPQHF.

The chain carries TRBV4-3 and TRBJ2-7, with D uncertain. Germline V CDR1 and CDR2: LGHNA, YSLEER. V shed 0 bases and J shed 6 bases, with 12 bases lying between them. The CDR3 length is 14 residues. CDR3 in DNA: TGCGCCAGCAGCCAAGACCTTTGGGCAGGCGAGCAGTACTTC. Translated: CASSQDLWAGEQYF.

This chain links TRBV28 with TRBJ1-2; 9 bases map to TRBD1. With 2 bases clipped from V and 7 bases from J, the junction kept 8 bases outside the gene matches. CDR3 length: 15 residues. Germline V lookup: CDR1 MDHEN, CDR2 SYDVKM. CDR3 in amino acids: CASSLGGQGAGGYTF. DNA of the CDR3: TGTGCCAGCAGTTTAGGGGGACAGGGAGCCGGTGGCTACACCTTC.

The chain is built from TRBV27 and TRBJ1-2; 10 bases align to TRBD1. This CDR3 is 15 amino acids long. Trimming took 5 bases from V and 7 from J; bases not matched to a gene: 10. CDR1 is MNHEY and CDR2 is SMNVEV in the germline V gene (reference sequence). CDR3 residues: CASSLRDRGVSGYTF. CDR3 coding DNA: TGTGCCAGCAGTCTCCGGGACAGGGGTGTCTCTGGCTACACCTTC.

The chain is built from TRBV27 and TRBJ1-1; perhaps TRBD1 as D (5 bases). The CDR3 runs to 15 residues. Germline V gene sequence: CDR1 MNHEY, CDR2 SMNVEV (reference sequence). V was pared by 4 bases and J by 0 bases, with 12 bases between. CDR3 sequence: CASSSPGRLNTEAFF. The CDR3 nucleotides read TGTGCCAGCAGTTCGCCGGGACGGCTGAACACTGAAGCTTTCTTT.

This chain connects TRBV7-2 to TRBJ1-2; 7 bases line up with TRBD1. The CDR3 spans 14 residues. The ends lost 3 bases at V and 4 bases at J; junction bases unmatched: 5. The germline gives CDR1 SGHTA, CDR2 FQGNSA. The CDR3 DNA is TGTGCCAGCAGCTTCCCGGACAGGACCTATGGCTACACCTTC. Its protein is CASSFPDRTYGYTF.